Below, one T cell receptor (beta chain) is given with its context. This CDR3 is 14 amino acids long. After removal of 4 bases from V and 5 bases from J, the junction contained 6 bases not matched to a gene. This sample stems from a study of CD8 T cells in Susac syndrome. Random hexamers were used to reverse transcribe the RNA input (about 0.5 to 1 ug). Multiplex PCR with immunoSEQ amplified the TCR beta CDR3 across 54 Vbeta and 13 Jbeta. Via MiXCR, TCRdb re-called the immunoSEQ multiplex PCR reads, giving one row per CDR3 protein. The profile shows around 160,000 distinct CDR3 sequences, around 94% of them singletons. From blood CD8+ and CD4+ T cells, the TCR beta chain was sequenced. While serving as controls, healthy donors were matched for age and sex.

The sequence came from a human donor in good health. The chain couples TRBV12-3 or TRBV12-4 to TRBJ2-5; 8 positions match TRBD1. Sequencing was performed on CD4+ T cells from PBMCs. This CDR3 reads CASSYQTGEETQYF. The CDR3 DNA follows: TGTGCCAGCAGTTACCAGACAGGGGAGGAGACCCAGTACTTC.